This TCR beta chain stems from a study of cytomegalovirus exposure and HLA in healthy donors. Study-level results: Per a prior analysis, the majority of TCR beta V segments were productive roughly 90% or roughly 30% of the time. Listed as cytomegalovirus-associated were approximately 160 TCR beta chains. In a later analysis, across HLA loci, associated TCR counts were highest for DRB1, lowest for HLA-C. Clonal expansion, a later analysis showed, was greater in HLA-associated TCR beta chains than in equally common others.

The PCR contained 60 Vbeta and 13 Jbeta primers. Generated by immunoSEQ multiplex PCR, the TCRdb table keeps only in-frame clones and is missing some. Seen here are some 120,000 clones, about 80% observed once, and the top ten hold roughly 9.6%. Points on this clone: Its antigen is unidentified.

Sequences were obtained from PBMCs. The sequence derives from a man in his thirties or forties in good health and CMV-seropositive.

In nucleotides, the CDR3 is TGTGCCAGCAGTGCGACAGGGGACGAGCAGTACTTC. It specifies CASSATGDEQYF. This chain uses TRBV6-1 with TRBJ2-7; 8 bases align to TRBD1. Germline assignment: CDR1 MNHNS and CDR2 SASEGT. This CDR3 comprises 12 residues. The V gene end was trimmed by 4 bases and the J gene end by 5 bases; junction bases not matched to a gene: 1.